A selection of T cell receptor beta chains follows, all from one sample in a study of CD8 T cells in Susac syndrome. TCRdb re-derived calls from the immunoSEQ multiplex PCR reads in MiXCR, one entry per CDR3 protein. The sample has approximately 260,000 distinct CDR3 sequences, approximately 95% seen once. The specimen was CD4+ T cells from PBMCs. The receptors were gathered from a human donor with Susac syndrome. CDR3s include the opening cysteine and the closing phenylalanine or tryptophan.

v_gene,len,j_gene,CDR3aa
TRBV6-4,13,TRBJ2-1,CASSLQTSSEQFF
TRBV5-1,14,TRBJ2-7,CASSPDRVPYEQYF
TRBV25-1,14,TRBJ2-6,CASSESGVANVLTF
TRBV6-5,14,TRBJ1-2,CASIGGTGVGGYTF
TRBV19,9,TRBJ2-7,CASITEQYF
TRBV30,15,TRBJ2-3,CAWRRKGGSTDTQYF
TRBV29-1,13,TRBJ1-4,CSVAKDGNEKLFF
TRBV4-2,13,TRBJ2-7,CASSREDMGRQYF
TRBV6-5,14,TRBJ2-2,CASSYLAFPGELFF
TRBV14,16,TRBJ2-6,CASSQGGQRGANVLTF
TRBV30,16,TRBJ1-5,CAWSVLGLGSNQPQHF
TRBV9,13,TRBJ2-7,CASSQDGYYEQYF
TRBV20-1,18,TRBJ2-7,CSARDIAVSRPSSYEQYF
TRBV5-1,15,TRBJ1-5,CASSLGNSLNQPQHF
TRBV20-1,16,TRBJ2-4,CSARSYMGGDKNIQYF
TRBV20-1,15,TRBJ1-5,CSAAPRGYGNQPQHF
TRBV7-6,15,TRBJ2-1,CASSSPAAGYNEQFF
TRBV12-3/TRBV12-4,12,TRBJ2-1,CASSLVGNEQFF
TRBV5-6,14,TRBJ2-5,CASSGPGIQETQYF
TRBV7-9,12,TRBJ1-1,CASSLQTTEAFF
TRBV20-1,15,TRBJ1-5,CSVTPTDRSNQPQHF
TRBV18,15,TRBJ2-7,CASSPLAGEAYEQYF
TRBV20-1,14,TRBJ1-1,CSAREGAMNTEAFF
TRBV6-2/TRBV6-3,14,TRBJ1-2,CASSYRLGGDGYTF
TRBV20-1,12,TRBJ2-7,CSARQGVYEQYF
TRBV29-1,13,TRBJ2-7,CSVGTVISYEQYF
TRBV7-9,15,TRBJ1-3,CASSLSGISGNTIYF
TRBV23-1,12,TRBJ2-5,CASRQTWVTQYF
TRBV6-2/TRBV6-3,17,TRBJ1-1,CASSYEVGGRPNTEAFF
TRBV3-1,18,TRBJ2-7,CASSQDQSGNPSTYEQYF
TRBV12-3/TRBV12-4,15,TRBJ1-5,CASSPRSSSNQPQHF
TRBV5-1,12,TRBJ1-4,CASSPDPPVLFF
TRBV20-1,15,TRBJ2-3,CSARDFEKGTDTQYF
TRBV10-3,13,TRBJ1-1,CAIRITGNTEAFF
TRBV29-1,15,TRBJ2-1,CSVALRGRQWDEQFF
TRBV24-1,14,TRBJ2-7,CATSVAGGTYEQYF
TRBV12-5,16,TRBJ1-2,CASGSRTEPPNYGYTF
TRBV7-2,15,TRBJ2-3,CASSLALLAADTQYF
TRBV30,12,TRBJ1-2,CAWKYSLYGYTF
TRBV11-2,17,TRBJ1-1,CASSPRQGVFWYAEAFF
TRBV7-9,14,TRBJ1-2,CASSLGGDRDGYTF
TRBV14,13,TRBJ2-2,CASSQGTTGELFF
TRBV7-3,14,TRBJ2-2,CASSQSSGTGELFF
TRBV20-1,11,TRBJ1-5,CSARAPDRVHF
TRBV20-1,14,TRBJ2-5,CSADRDADQETQYF
TRBV9,15,TRBJ2-7,CASSVFGSENYEQYF
TRBV28,21,TRBJ2-7,CASSFGVLGYRVNHSSYEQYF
TRBV29-1,15,TRBJ2-3,CSVEDLSGGTDTQYF
TRBV7-2,17,TRBJ2-3,CASSLVQSGSIADTQYF
TRBV19,14,TRBJ1-2,CASTLAGGPDGYTF